The clone carrying this TCR beta chain has more than one count but fewer than ten. This entry belongs to a study of hypomethylating agent response in myelodysplastic syndrome. The table came from immunoSEQ multiplex PCR; TCRdb's copy has only in-frame clones and leaves some out. The repertoire holds about 6,300 clones, about four fifths seen once, with approximately 26% in the top ten. This TCR came from a human donor with myelodysplastic syndrome. This sample comprised bone marrow, obtained before or after starting hypomethylating agent treatment for myelodysplastic syndrome (not recorded which).

The CDR3 loop is CASTSRTGDTEAFF. The CDR3 DNA follows: TGTGCCAGCACCTCCCGGACAGGGGATACTGAAGCTTTCTTT. The chain couples TRBV6-1 to TRBJ1-1, with TRBD1 identical over 9 bases. The V gene end was trimmed by 7 bases and the J gene end by 5 bases; junction bases not matched to a gene: 8. This CDR3 spans 14 amino acids. In germline, CDR1 is MNHNS, CDR2 SASEGT.